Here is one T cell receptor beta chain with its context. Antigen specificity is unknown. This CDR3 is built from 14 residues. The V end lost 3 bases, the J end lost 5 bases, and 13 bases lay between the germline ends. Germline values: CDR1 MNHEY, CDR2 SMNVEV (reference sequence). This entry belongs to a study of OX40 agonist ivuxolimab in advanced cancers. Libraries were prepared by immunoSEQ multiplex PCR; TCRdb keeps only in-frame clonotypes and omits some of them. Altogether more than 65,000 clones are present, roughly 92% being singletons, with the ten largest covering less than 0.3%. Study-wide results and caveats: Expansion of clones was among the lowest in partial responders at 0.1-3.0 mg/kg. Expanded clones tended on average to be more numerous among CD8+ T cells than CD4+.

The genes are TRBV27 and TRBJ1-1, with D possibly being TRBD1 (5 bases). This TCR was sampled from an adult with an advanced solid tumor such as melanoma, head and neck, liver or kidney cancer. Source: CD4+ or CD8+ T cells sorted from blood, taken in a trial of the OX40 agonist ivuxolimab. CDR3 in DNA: TGTGCCAGCAGTTTGGTAGCAGGGAAGACTGAAGCTTTCTTT. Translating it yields CASSLVAGKTEAFF.